This is a list of T cell receptor beta chains from one sample in a study of T cells expressing NK-cell markers. TCRdb reanalyzed the 5' RACE reads, giving one entry per CDR3 protein sequence and no DNA. This table holds more than 20,000 distinct CDR3 sequences. Sequencing used blood T cells: a sorted CD56 or NKG2C T cell subset, CD4+ or CD8+ T cells, or bulk PBMC T cells (not recorded which). The receptor set was obtained from a man aged 18 to 69 in good health. CDR3s include the opening cysteine and the closing phenylalanine or tryptophan.

V	J	CDR3
TRBV3-1	TRBJ2-7	CASSREPGQGAHEQYF
TRBV20-1	TRBJ1-2	CSARGRRNYGYTF
TRBV10-3	TRBJ2-3	CATQTSGRPNTQYF
TRBV18	TRBJ2-5	CASSPTGMQETQYF
TRBV27	TRBJ2-7	CASSLGPDYYEQYF
TRBV10-3	TRBJ2-2	CAIRGTGNTGELFF
TRBV7-9	TRBJ2-4	CASSLDAGVHIQYF
TRBV20-1	TRBJ1-6	CSAQSGASENSPLHF
TRBV19	TRBJ1-5	CASSARGSSNQPQHF
TRBV14	TRBJ2-7	CASSRDRLAGTYEQYF
TRBV25-1	TRBJ2-1	CASSLGLAAGEQFF
TRBV2	TRBJ2-5	CASSEAGETQYF
TRBV5-1	TRBJ1-2	CASSFRDRAGYTF
TRBV28	TRBJ2-3	CASSNPGLAGPGTQYF
TRBV10-3	TRBJ1-4	CAISIRQNEKLFF
TRBV11-2	TRBJ2-7	CASSPFFRTGWDYEQYF
TRBV6-2/TRBV6-3	TRBJ2-7	CASSYGLASTSYEQYF
TRBV4-1	TRBJ1-1	CASSQDWTLNTEAFF
TRBV29-1	TRBJ1-5	CSVGNSNQPQHF
TRBV29-1	TRBJ1-1	CSVGAGDTEAFF
TRBV29-1	TRBJ1-3	CSVRVSGNTIYF